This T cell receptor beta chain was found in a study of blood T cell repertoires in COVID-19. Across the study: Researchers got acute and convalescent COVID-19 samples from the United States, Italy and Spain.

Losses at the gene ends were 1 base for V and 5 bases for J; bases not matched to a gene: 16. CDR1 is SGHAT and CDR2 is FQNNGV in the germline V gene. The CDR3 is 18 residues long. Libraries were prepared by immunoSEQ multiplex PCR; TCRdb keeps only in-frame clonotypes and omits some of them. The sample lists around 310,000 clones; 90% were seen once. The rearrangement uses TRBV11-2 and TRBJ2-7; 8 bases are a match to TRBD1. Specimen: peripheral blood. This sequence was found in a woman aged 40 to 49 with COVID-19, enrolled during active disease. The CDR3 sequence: CASSLGRGWGDRTHEQYF. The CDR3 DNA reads TGTGCCAGCAGCTTAGGCAGAGGGTGGGGGGACAGGACCCACGAGCAGTACTTC.